The present entry profiles one T cell receptor (beta chain) with its context. The CDR3 is made up of 13 amino acids. Germline assignment: CDR1 MNHEY and CDR2 SVGAGI. V lost 2 bases to trimming and J lost 10 bases, with 12 bases between them. The sample belongs to a study of T cell changes during pregnancy in multiple sclerosis. Sequencing used immunoSEQ multiplex PCR; TCRdb keeps in-frame clones, though not all of them. The sample holds about 71,000 clones, 91% seen once. The chain links TRBV6-5 to TRBJ2-4, with TRBD1 as a possible D gene (5 bases). Sample: CD8+ T cells from peripheral blood mononuclear cells, taken before pregnancy. The receptor was derived from a female donor with multiple sclerosis, enrolled in a pregnancy study. The CDR3 DNA is TGTGCCAGCAGTTACCAGGGTCGGTCAATTCAGTACTTC. Translated, it gives CASSYQGRSIQYF.